This T cell receptor (beta chain) was recovered during a study of blood T cell repertoires in COVID-19. The germline CDR1 and CDR2 sequences are SGDLS and YYNGEE. This CDR3 is built from 13 residues. V lost 2 bases and J lost 9, with 9 bases in between. Data came from immunoSEQ multiplex PCR; TCRdb stores just in-frame clones and leaves some out. The sample records 140,000 to 150,000 clones, 84% being singletons. The sample was peripheral blood. This clonotype was obtained from a man between 60 and 75 years old with active or convalescent COVID-19. The V gene is TRBV9, the J gene TRBJ1-6, with a possible D match to TRBD1 (6 bases). CDR3 protein: CASSVTDSSPLHF. CDR3 in DNA: TGTGCCAGCAGCGTGACGGACAGTTCACCCCTCCACTTT.